This TCR beta chain came from a study of breast tumors, draining lymph nodes, adjacent tissues. Breast cancer patients provided tissue from their axillary draining lymph nodes. As concerns this clonotype: Its specificity is not known.

This CDR3 contains 13 residues. The germline V gene encodes CDR1 LGHNA and CDR2 YNFKEQ. With 3 bases removed from V and 2 bases from J, the gap between germline ends came to 7 bases. TCRdb reprocessed the multiplex PCR reads with MiXCR, giving one entry per CDR3 protein. The repertoire consists of about 130,000 distinct CDR3 sequences, with about a fifth occurring once and the leading ten covering roughly 2.7%. Whole-study findings and limits: Luminal-like breast cancer showed significantly greater tumor-nontumor repertoire similarity than basal-like breast cancer did. Most tumor T cells seemingly derive from lymph node, then expand in tumor.

The source material was axillary lymph node tissue. The receptor comes from a female donor with breast cancer. Some clones in this sample may be carry-over from other donors' samples. The chain joins TRBV4-2 to TRBJ1-1; D is unclear. This CDR3 is CASSQDPNTEAFF. CDR3 DNA: TGTGCCAGCAGCCAGGACCCCAACACTGAAGCTTTCTTT.